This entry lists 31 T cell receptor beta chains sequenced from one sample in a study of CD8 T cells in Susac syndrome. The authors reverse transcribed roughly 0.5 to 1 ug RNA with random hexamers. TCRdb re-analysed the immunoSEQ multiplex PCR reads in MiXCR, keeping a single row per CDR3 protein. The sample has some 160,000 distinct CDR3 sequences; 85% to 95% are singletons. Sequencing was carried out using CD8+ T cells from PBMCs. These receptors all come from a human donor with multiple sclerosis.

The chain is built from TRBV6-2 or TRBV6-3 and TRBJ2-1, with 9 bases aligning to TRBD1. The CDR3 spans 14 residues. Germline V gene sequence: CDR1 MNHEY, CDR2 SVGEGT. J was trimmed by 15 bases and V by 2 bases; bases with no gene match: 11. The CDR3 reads CASSYTPAGTGRFF. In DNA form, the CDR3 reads TGTGCCAGCAGTTACACCCCAGCGGGGACAGGGCGGTTCTTC.

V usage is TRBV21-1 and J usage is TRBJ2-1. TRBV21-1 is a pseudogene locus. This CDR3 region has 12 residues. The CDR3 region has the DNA TGTGCCAGCAGCAAAGTGGGGAATGAGCAGTTCTTC. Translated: CASSKVGNEQFF.

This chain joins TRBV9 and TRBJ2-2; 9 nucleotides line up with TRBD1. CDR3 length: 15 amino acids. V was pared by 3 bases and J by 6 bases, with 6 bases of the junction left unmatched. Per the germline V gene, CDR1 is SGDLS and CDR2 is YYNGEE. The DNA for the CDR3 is TGTGCCAGCAGCGAGAGCGGGACAGGGTCCGGGGAGCTGTTTTTT. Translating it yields CASSESGTGSGELFF.

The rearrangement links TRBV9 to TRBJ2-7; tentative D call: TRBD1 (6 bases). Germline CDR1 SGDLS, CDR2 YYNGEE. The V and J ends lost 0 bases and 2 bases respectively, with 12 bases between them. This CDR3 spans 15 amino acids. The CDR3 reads CASSVEGGPAYEQYF. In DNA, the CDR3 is TGTGCCAGCAGCGTAGAAGGGGGACCCGCCTACGAGCAGTACTTC.

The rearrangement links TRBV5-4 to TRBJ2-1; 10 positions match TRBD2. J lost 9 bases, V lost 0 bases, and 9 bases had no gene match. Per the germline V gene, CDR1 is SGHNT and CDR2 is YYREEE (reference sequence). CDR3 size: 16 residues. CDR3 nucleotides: TGTGCCAGCAGCTTGGGGCCTAGCGGGAGTATGGCTGAGCAGTTCTTC. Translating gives CASSLGPSGSMAEQFF.

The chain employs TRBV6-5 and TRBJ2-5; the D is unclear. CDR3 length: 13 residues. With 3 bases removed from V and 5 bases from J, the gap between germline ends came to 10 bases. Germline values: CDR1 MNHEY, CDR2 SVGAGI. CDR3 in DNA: TGTGCCAGCAGTTATCTGCAGGAGGAGACCCAGTACTTC. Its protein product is CASSYLQEETQYF.

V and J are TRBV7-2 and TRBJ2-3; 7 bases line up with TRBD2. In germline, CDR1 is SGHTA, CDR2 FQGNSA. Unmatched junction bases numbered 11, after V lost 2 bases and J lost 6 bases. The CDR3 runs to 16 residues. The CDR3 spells CASSLFVAGAGDTQYF. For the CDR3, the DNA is TGTGCCAGCAGCTTATTCGTGGCGGGAGCAGGGGATACGCAGTATTTT.

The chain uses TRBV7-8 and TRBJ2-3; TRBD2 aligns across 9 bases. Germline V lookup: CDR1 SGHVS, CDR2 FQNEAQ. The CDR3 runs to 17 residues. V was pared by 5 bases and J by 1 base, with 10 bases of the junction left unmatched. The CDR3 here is CASSPRPVAGGTDTQYF. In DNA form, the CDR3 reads TGTGCCAGCAGCCCTAGGCCGGTAGCGGGGGGCACAGATACGCAGTATTTT.

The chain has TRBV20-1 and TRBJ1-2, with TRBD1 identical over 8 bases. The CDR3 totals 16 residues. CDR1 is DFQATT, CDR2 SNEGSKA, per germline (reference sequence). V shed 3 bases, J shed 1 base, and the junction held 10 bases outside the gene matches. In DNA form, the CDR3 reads TGCAGTGCTAGGGGAGATTGGGACAGGATTAACTATGGCTACACCTTC. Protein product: CSARGDWDRINYGYTF.

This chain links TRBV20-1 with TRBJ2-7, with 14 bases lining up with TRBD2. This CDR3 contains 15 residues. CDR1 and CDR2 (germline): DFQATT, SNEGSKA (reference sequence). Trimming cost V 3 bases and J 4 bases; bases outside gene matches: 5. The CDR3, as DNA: TGCAGTGCTAGGGACCGACTAGCGGGAGGGTACGAGCAGTACTTC. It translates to CSARDRLAGGYEQYF.

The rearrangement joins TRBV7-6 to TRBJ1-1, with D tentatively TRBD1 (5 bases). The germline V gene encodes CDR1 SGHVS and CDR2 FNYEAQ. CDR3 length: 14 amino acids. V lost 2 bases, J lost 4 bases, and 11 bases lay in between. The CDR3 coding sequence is TGTGCCAGCAGCTTATTGCAGGGCGGCACTGAAGCTTTCTTT. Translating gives CASSLLQGGTEAFF.

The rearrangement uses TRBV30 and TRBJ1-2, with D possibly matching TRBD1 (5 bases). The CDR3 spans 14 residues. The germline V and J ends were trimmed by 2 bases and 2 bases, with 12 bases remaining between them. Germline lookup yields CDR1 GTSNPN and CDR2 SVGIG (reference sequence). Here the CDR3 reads CAWSTTAINYGYTF. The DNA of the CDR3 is TGTGCCTGGAGTACGACAGCAATAAACTATGGCTACACCTTC.

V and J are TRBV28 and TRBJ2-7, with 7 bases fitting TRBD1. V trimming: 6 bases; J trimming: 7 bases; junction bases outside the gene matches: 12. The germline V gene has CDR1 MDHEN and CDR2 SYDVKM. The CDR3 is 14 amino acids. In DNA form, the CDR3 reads TGTGCCAGCAGCCGAGACAGGGCAAGGGATGAGCAGTACTTC. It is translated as CASSRDRARDEQYF.

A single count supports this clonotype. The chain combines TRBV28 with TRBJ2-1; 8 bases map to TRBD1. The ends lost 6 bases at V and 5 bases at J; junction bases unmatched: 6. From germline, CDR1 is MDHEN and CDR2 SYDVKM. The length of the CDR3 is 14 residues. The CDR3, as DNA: TGTGCCAGCAGCCTCCAGGGGGCTAACAATGAGCAGTTCTTC. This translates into CASSLQGANNEQFF.

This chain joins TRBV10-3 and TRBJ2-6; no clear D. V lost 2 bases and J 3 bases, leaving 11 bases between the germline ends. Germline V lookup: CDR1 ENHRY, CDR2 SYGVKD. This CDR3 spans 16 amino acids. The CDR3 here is CAISEGEIGGANVLTF. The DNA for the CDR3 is TGTGCCATCAGTGAGGGGGAAATCGGTGGGGCCAACGTCCTGACTTTC.

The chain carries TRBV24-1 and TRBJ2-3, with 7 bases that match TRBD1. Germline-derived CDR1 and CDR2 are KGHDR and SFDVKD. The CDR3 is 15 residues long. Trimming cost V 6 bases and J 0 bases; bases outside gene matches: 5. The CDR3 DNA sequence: TGTGCCACCAGTAGAGGGGGCTCAAGCACAGATACGCAGTATTTT. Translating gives CATSRGGSSTDTQYF.

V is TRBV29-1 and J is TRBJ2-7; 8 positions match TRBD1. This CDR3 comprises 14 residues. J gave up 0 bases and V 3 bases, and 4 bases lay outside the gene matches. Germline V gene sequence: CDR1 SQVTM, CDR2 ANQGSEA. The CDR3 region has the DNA TGCAGCGTTGATACAGGACAGGGCTCCTACGAGCAGTACTTC. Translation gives CSVDTGQGSYEQYF.

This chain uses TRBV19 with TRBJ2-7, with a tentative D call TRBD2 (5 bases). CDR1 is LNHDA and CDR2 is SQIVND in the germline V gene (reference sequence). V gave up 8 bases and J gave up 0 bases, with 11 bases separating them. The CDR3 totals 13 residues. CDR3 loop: CASRGSSSYEQYF. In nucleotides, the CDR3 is TGTGCCAGTCGGGGTTCCAGCTCCTACGAGCAGTACTTC.

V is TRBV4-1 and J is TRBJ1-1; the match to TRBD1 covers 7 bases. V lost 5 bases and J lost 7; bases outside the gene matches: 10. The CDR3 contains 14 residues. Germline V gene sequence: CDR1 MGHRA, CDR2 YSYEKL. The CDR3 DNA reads TGCGCCAGCAGCGACCCAACCCGGGACAGTGAAGCTTTCTTT. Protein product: CASSDPTRDSEAFF.

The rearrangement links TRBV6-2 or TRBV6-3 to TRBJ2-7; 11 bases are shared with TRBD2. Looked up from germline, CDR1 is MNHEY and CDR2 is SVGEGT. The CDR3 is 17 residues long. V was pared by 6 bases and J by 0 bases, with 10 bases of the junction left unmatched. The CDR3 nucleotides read TGTGCCAGCAGAGGGACTAGCGGAGAACGGGGCTCCTACGAGCAGTACTTC. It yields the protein CASRGTSGERGSYEQYF.

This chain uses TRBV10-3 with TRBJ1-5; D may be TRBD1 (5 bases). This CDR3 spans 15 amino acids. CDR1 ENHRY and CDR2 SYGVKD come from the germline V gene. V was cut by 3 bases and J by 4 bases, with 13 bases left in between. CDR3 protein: CAISDRAEGNQPQHF. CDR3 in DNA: TGTGCCATCAGTGATCGGGCTGAGGGGAATCAGCCCCAGCATTTT.

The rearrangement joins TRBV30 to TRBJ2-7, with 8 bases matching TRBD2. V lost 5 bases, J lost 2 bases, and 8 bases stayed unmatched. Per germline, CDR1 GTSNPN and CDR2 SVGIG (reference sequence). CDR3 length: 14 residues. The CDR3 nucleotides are TGTGCCTGGGACCCGGGACTAGTCCCCTACGAGCAGTACTTC. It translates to CAWDPGLVPYEQYF.

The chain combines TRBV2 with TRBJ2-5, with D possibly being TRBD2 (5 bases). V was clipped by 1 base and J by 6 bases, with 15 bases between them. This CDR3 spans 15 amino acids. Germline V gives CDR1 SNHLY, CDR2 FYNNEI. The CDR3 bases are TGTGCCAGCAGTGAAGTTAATAGCCGGGGTCAGACCCAGTACTTC. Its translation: CASSEVNSRGQTQYF.

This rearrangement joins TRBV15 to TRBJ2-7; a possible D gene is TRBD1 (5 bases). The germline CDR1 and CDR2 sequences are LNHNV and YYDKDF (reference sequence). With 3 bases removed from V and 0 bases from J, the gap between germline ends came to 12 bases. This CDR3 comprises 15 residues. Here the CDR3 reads CATSSRAESSYEQYF. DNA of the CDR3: TGTGCCACCAGCAGCAGGGCGGAGAGCTCCTACGAGCAGTACTTC.

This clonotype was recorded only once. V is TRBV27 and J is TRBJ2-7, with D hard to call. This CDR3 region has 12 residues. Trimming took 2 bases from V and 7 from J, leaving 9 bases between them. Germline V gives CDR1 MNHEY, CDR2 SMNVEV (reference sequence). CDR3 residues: CASSLDGWEQYF. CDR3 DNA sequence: TGTGCCAGCAGTTTAGATGGGTGGGAGCAGTACTTC.

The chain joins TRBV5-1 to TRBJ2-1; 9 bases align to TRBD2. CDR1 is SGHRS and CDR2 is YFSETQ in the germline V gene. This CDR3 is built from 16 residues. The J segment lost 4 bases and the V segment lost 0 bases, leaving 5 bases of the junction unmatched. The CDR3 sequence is CASSLGGLAPYNEQFF. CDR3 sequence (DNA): TGCGCCAGCAGCTTGGGAGGACTAGCGCCTTACAATGAGCAGTTCTTC.

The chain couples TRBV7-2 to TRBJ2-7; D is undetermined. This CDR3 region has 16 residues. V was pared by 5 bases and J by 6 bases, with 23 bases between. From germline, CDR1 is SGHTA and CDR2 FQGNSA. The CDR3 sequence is CASSPTSAVPLGEQYF. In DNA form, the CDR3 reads TGTGCCAGCAGCCCAACTTCGGCAGTTCCCCTCGGCGAGCAGTACTTC.

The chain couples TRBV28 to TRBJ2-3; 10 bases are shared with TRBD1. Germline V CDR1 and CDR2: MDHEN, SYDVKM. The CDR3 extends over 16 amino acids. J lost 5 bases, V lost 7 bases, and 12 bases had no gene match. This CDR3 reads CASIRLRDRGLDTQYF. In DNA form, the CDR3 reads TGTGCCAGCATCCGGCTCCGGGACAGGGGCTTAGATACGCAGTATTTT.

The CDR3, as DNA: TGTGCCAGCAGTTTCGGGGTCTCCAGCTCCTACGAGCAGTACTTC. It codes for CASSFGVSSSYEQYF. The V gene is TRBV6-5, the J gene TRBJ2-7, with D perhaps matching TRBD2 (5 bases). Trimming pared 4 bases from V and 0 bases from J, leaving 13 bases between. The germline V gene encodes CDR1 MNHEY and CDR2 SVGAGI. This CDR3 is 15 amino acids long.

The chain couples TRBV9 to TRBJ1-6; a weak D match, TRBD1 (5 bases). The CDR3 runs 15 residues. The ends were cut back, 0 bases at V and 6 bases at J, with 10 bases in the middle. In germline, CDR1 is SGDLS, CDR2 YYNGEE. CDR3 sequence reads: CASSVDGGLNSPLHF. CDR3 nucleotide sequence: TGTGCCAGCAGCGTAGATGGGGGACTTAATTCACCCCTCCACTTT.

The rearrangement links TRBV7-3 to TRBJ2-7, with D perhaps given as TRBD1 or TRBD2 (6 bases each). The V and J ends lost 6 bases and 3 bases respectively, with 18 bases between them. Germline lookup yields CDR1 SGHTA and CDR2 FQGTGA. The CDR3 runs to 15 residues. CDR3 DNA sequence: TGTGCCAGCAGGGTAGGGGGGTCCACAGTCTACGAGCAGTACTTC. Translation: CASRVGGSTVYEQYF.